This entry features one T cell receptor beta chain sequence. Its antigen remains unidentified. The data belong to a study of T-cell memory formation after mild COVID-19. The study, taken as a whole, reports: From day 15 to 85, contracting clones were balanced between CD4 and CD8, whereas later expanders leaned toward CD4+.

cDNA libraries for TCR alpha and TCR beta, carrying sample barcodes and UMIs, came from 5'RACE with constant-segment primers. TCRdb recomputed calls from the 5' RACE reads with MiXCR, one row per CDR3 protein. The data show hundreds of thousands of distinct CDR3 sequences, under 25% seen once. Material for sequencing was PBMCs or a T cell subset sorted from them (not recorded which). The sequence came from a young man who had mild COVID-19 (a few samples of this study predate the infection). Cell type and time point are not known.

CDR3 sequence (DNA): TGCGCCAGCAGCCCATATACCACTAATGAAAAACTGTTTTTT. Translation: CASSPYTTNEKLFF. The chain combines TRBV4-3 with TRBJ1-4; the D is unclear. This CDR3 has 14 amino acids. V lost 4 bases and J lost 2, with 8 bases in between. CDR1 and CDR2 from the germline V gene are LGHNA and YSLEER.